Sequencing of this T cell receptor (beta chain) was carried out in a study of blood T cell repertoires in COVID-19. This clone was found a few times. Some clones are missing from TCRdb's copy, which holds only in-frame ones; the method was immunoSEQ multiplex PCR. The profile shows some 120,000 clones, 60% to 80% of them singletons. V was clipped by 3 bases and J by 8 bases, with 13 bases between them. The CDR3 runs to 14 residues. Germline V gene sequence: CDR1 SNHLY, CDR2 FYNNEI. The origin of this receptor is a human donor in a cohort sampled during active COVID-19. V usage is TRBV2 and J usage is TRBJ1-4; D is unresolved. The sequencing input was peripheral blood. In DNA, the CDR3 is TGTGCCAGCAGTGAGAGCGGGTGGTTGGAAAAACTGTTTTTT. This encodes CASSESGWLEKLFF.